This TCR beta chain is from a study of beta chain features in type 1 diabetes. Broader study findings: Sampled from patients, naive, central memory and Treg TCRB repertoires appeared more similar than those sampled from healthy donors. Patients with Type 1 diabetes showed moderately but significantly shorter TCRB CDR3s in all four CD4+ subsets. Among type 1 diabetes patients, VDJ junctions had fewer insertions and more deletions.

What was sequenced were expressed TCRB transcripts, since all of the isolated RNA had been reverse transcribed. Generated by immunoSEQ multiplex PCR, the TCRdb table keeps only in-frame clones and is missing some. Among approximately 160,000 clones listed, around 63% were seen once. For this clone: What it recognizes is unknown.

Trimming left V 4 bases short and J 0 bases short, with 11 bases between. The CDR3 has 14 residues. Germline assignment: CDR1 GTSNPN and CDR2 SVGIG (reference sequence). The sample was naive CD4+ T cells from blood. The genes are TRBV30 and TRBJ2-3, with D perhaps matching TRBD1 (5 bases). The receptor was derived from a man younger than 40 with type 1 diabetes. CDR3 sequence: CAWNRIASTDTQYF. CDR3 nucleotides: TGTGCCTGGAACAGGATCGCTAGCACAGATACGCAGTATTTT.